The 8 T cell receptor beta chains below were found in one sample sequenced in a study of T cells after yellow fever vaccination. One entry per CDR3 protein results from TCRdb running MiXCR on the 5' RACE reads. The sample includes under 300,000 distinct CDR3 sequences, 6.5% to 8.5% of them seen just once. The sample consisted of CD4+ T cells sorted from PBMCs, taken 15 days after the yellow fever booster vaccination. The receptors shown here come from a man aged 25-45 years who received the YFV17D yellow fever vaccine.

This clonotype occurred a few times. CDR3 loop: CASRSGTSVYEQYF. DNA of the CDR3: TGCGCCAGCAGGTCCGGGACTAGTGTCTACGAGCAGTACTTC. This chain uses TRBV5-1 with TRBJ2-7; 8 nucleotides agree with TRBD2. The CDR3 spans 14 residues. Germline V CDR1 and CDR2: SGHRS, YFSETQ. Germline trimming cut 5 bases from V and 3 bases from J; bases unmatched to any gene: 7.

This clonotype was counted many times. The gene calls are TRBV10-3 and TRBJ2-3; no reliable D call. Trimming shortened V by 5 bases and J by 5 bases, and 5 bases separated the two germline ends. The CDR3 is 11 amino acids. Germline V CDR1 and CDR2: ENHRY, SYGVKD. As DNA, the CDR3 is TGTGCCATCAGTAGGGAAGATACGCAGTATTTT. Amino acid sequence: CAISREDTQYF.

This clonotype showed up many times. The J gene is TRBJ2-3, the V gene TRBV7-2; the match to TRBD1 covers 7 bases. The germline V gene has CDR1 SGHTA and CDR2 FQGNSA. CDR3 size: 16 residues. Unmatched junction bases numbered 9, after V lost 5 bases and J lost 1 base. In DNA form, the CDR3 reads TGTGCCAGCAGCAAACAGGGGCCGACAGGCACAGATACGCAGTATTTT. Its translation: CASSKQGPTGTDTQYF.

The V and J genes are TRBV7-6 and TRBJ2-5; 10 nucleotides align to TRBD1. The junction had 4 bases not matched to a gene; V was cut back by 4 bases and J by 2 bases. The germline CDR1 and CDR2 sequences are SGHVS and FNYEAQ. The CDR3 has 15 amino acids. Here the CDR3 reads CASSYGQGVQETQYF. The CDR3 DNA follows: TGTGCCAGCAGCTATGGACAGGGGGTTCAAGAGACCCAGTACTTC.

The chain uses TRBV19 and TRBJ2-5; D may be TRBD2 (6 bases). The CDR3 contains 14 residues. CDR1 and CDR2 (germline): LNHDA, SQIVND (reference sequence). The V end lost 8 bases, the J end lost 5 bases, and 18 bases lay between the germline ends. The CDR3 loop is CASGLTWAAETQYF. The CDR3, as DNA: TGTGCCAGTGGACTAACCTGGGCAGCTGAGACCCAGTACTTC.

This chain uses TRBV20-1 with TRBJ1-2, with a possible D match to TRBD1 (5 bases). This CDR3 has 13 amino acids. Germline V CDR1 and CDR2: DFQATT, SNEGSKA (reference sequence). Trimming left V 3 bases short and J 5 bases short, with 13 bases between. For the CDR3, the DNA is TGCAGTGCTAGCCCCGGGGCAGCATATGGCTACACCTTC. Protein sequence: CSASPGAAYGYTF.

This clonotype has just a few counts. V gene TRBV5-1 combines with J gene TRBJ2-2, with 9 bases lining up with TRBD2. Per the germline V gene, CDR1 is SGHRS and CDR2 is YFSETQ. The CDR3 is made up of 19 amino acids. V gave up 1 base and J gave up 3 bases; unmatched junction bases: 13. The CDR3 sequence is CASSLRGSASGTHTGELFF. CDR3 in DNA: TGCGCCAGCAGCTTGAGGGGGTCGGCTAGCGGGACCCACACCGGGGAGCTGTTTTTT.

The CDR3 here is CASSLGHLGDTQYF. In DNA form, the CDR3 reads TGTGCCAGCAGCTTAGGACACTTGGGGGATACGCAGTATTTT. This sequence joins TRBV7-9 and TRBJ2-3; D remains ambiguous. This CDR3 is 14 amino acids long. V was shortened by 1 base and J by 6 bases, with 11 bases between the two germline ends. Germline V gives CDR1 SEHNR, CDR2 FQNEAQ (reference sequence).